This T cell receptor beta chain was recorded in a study of T cells in Graves' hyperthyroidism and ophthalmopathy. Study results and caveats: Ophthalmopathy and stable hyperthyroidism were separated by a 13 V-J model.

The CDR3 length is 15 residues. Germline V lookup: CDR1 DFQATT, CDR2 SNEGSKA (reference sequence). The junction had 12 bases not matched to a gene; V was cut back by 3 bases and J by 8 bases. Uncontrolled infection, other autoimmune disease, pregnancy and lactation each barred patients from inclusion. The table lists this clonotype with a few counts. No antigen is known for it. Amplification yielded TCR beta CDR3 regions, with RNA transcripts as the source. HTBI primers were employed in a first-round RT-PCR of the TCR CDR3. TCRdb redid the calling of the multiplex PCR reads with MiXCR, one entry per CDR3 protein. This sample has hundreds of thousands of distinct CDR3 sequences, with 20% found just once.

The sequence was collected from a man aged 35 to 55 with Graves' ophthalmopathy. The sequenced material came from blood. This chain links TRBV20-1 with TRBJ1-4, with TRBD1 matching over 7 bases. For the CDR3, the DNA is TGCAGTGCTAGCCGTCAGGGGGGTAAGATAGAAAAACTGTTTTTT. This encodes CSASRQGGKIEKLFF.